The T cell receptor (beta chain) described here comes from a study of blood T cell repertoires in COVID-19. About the study: Spain, Italy and the United States supplied samples that represented acute and convalescent COVID-19. T cells, B-cell-depleted T cells, or PBMCs provided the cDNA or gDNA that served as material.

People in the exposed group encountered a COVID-19 case within 2 weeks before entering the study. Using immunoSEQ multiplex PCR, the repertoire was profiled, and TCRdb retains in-frame clones only, with some absent. The data contain roughly 250,000 clones, about 87% of them singletons. The junction had 10 bases not matched to a gene; V was cut back by 2 bases and J by 5 bases. This CDR3 has 18 amino acids. CDR1 and CDR2 from the germline V gene are MNHEY and SVGEGT. This clone was seen just once. The receptor was derived from a woman in her forties who had been exposed to COVID-19. The chain combines TRBV6-2 or TRBV6-3 with TRBJ2-3; 13 nucleotides agree with TRBD2. The sample was PBMCs or T cells enriched from blood (not recorded which). The DNA of the CDR3 is TGTGCCAGCAGTTACCCAGGACTAGCGGGGGCCCGCGGAGATACGCAGTATTTT. Translated: CASSYPGLAGARGDTQYF.